These T cell receptor beta chains were read from a single sample in a study of cytomegalovirus exposure and HLA in healthy donors. TCRdb's copy holds only in-frame clones and misses some; the assay was immunoSEQ multiplex PCR. The sample lists about 130,000 clones, around nine tenths occurring once. Specimen: PBMCs. These receptors were taken from a man aged 25 to 40 in good health and CMV-seronegative. The CDR3 runs from the conserved cysteine through the conserved F or W. Each record gives: clone size, J gene, V gene, D gene, CDR3 DNA, CDR3 protein. A D gene is named only where the DNA matches it firmly. The listing skips clone size in some rows; elsewhere it reads once, few, many or a size class.

>.|TRBJ2-1|TRBV7-2|TRBD2
TGTGCCAGCAGCTTAGTAGCGGGGGTCAATGAGCAGTTCTTC
CASSLVAGVNEQFF
>.|TRBJ2-1|TRBV29-1|.
TGCAGCGCCTCCCAGGACGGAGGCTACAATGAGCAGTTCTTC
CSASQDGGYNEQFF
>medium-sized|TRBJ2-1|TRBV6-4|.
TGTGCCAGCAGTGACTCAGGCGGGGATTACAATGAGCAGTTCTTC
CASSDSGGDYNEQFF
>.|TRBJ2-3|TRBV5-4|TRBD2
TGTGCCAGCAGCCCGGGGCTAGCGGGGGTCTATAGCACAGATACGCAGTATTTT
CASSPGLAGVYSTDTQYF
>.|TRBJ1-2|TRBV7-2|.
TGTGCCAGCAGCGCCGCGCAGGGGTTAGAGGATAACTATGGCTACACCTTC
CASSAAQGLEDNYGYTF
>.|TRBJ2-3|TRBV7-2|TRBD2
TGTGCCAGCAGCAAAGAGGGGACTATGCCAGATACGCAGTATTTT
CASSKEGTMPDTQYF
>.|TRBJ2-3|TRBV18|TRBD2
TGTGCCAGCTCACCCCCCTCGGGACTAACAATCACAGATACGCAGTATTTT
CASSPPSGLTITDTQYF
>.|TRBJ1-1|TRBV19|.
TGTGCCAGTAGCACGTTCGAGGGTTCGAACACTGAAGCTTTCTTT
CASSTFEGSNTEAFF
>.|TRBJ2-1|TRBV5-1|TRBD2
TGCGCCAGCAGCTTGATTGGGACTAGCGGCTACAATGAGCAGTTCTTC
CASSLIGTSGYNEQFF
>.|TRBJ2-3|TRBV13|TRBD2
TGTGCCAGCAGCTTCCGCTACGCGGGGGGGATACACACAGATACGCAGTATTTT
CASSFRYAGGIHTDTQYF
>.|TRBJ1-6|TRBV6-1|.
TGTGCCAGCAGTGCTGACAGATTCTCCTATAATTCACCCCTCCACTTT
CASSADRFSYNSPLHF
>once|TRBJ1-6|TRBV28|.
TGTGCCAGCAGTTCCCTGGACAGCTCCTATAATTCACCCCTCCACTTT
CASSSLDSSYNSPLHF
>.|TRBJ1-2|TRBV28|.
TGTGCCAGCAGTCCCTCAGGTTCGGGAGGGCATGGCTACACCTTC
CASSPSGSGGHGYTF
>.|TRBJ1-2|TRBV7-9|TRBD1
TGTGCCAGCAGCCGCGCGACAGGGGGCGGAGGCTACACCTTC
CASSRATGGGGYTF
>.|TRBJ2-3|TRBV5-1|TRBD1
TGCGCCAGCAGCTCTTCCGGGACAGGGGGCGTAGATACGCAGTATTTT
CASSSSGTGGVDTQYF
>.|TRBJ2-7|TRBV7-2|.
TGTGCCAGCAGCTTAGTACAGGAACACCCCTACGAGCAGTACTTC
CASSLVQEHPYEQYF
>.|TRBJ1-2|TRBV10-2|.
TGCGCCAGCAGTTTTTTATCGGAACAGGTGGATGGCTACACCTTC
CASSFLSEQVDGYTF
>.|TRBJ2-7|TRBV4-1|TRBD1
TGCGCCAGCAGCCAAGATTTGGGGACAGGGGTCGACGAGCAGTACTTC
CASSQDLGTGVDEQYF
>.|TRBJ1-2|TRBV7-2|.
TGTGCCAGCAGCTTAGCGGGACCCGGGGGCTATGGCTACACCTTC
CASSLAGPGGYGYTF
>.|TRBJ1-1|TRBV5-1|TRBD1
TGCGCCAGCAGCTTGTGGACAGGGGATATGAACACTGAAGCTTTCTTT
CASSLWTGDMNTEAFF
>.|TRBJ2-7|TRBV9|.
TGTGCCAGCAGCGAAGGCGGGTCCTACGAGCAGTACTTC
CASSEGGSYEQYF
>.|TRBJ1-3|TRBV4-3|.
TGCGCCAGCAGCCAAGGGAGATCCTCTGGAAACACCATATATTTT
CASSQGRSSGNTIYF
>.|TRBJ1-5|TRBV25-1|TRBD1
TGTGCCAGCAGTGCGACAGGGGATCAGCCCCAGCATTTT
CASSATGDQPQHF
>.|TRBJ2-3|TRBV7-2|TRBD2
TGTGCCAGCAGCTTAGAAGCGGGGGGGCACGCTACGCAGTATTTT
CASSLEAGGHATQYF
>.|TRBJ2-7|TRBV29-1|.
TGCAGCCTCCGTGACAACTCCTACGAGCAGTACTTC
CSLRDNSYEQYF
>.|TRBJ2-6|TRBV19|.
TGTGCCAGTAGTCCCGGGACACCTATTCGCTCTGGGGCCAACGTCCTGACTTTC
CASSPGTPIRSGANVLTF
>.|TRBJ1-1|TRBV4-1|TRBD1
TGCGCCAGCAGCCAAGAAATCTCGTTAACAGGGGTCTTCGCTGAAGCTTTCTTT
CASSQEISLTGVFAEAFF
>.|TRBJ1-5|TRBV6-5|.
TGTGCCAGTACCTCAGGGAATCAGCCCCAGCATTTT
CASTSGNQPQHF
>.|TRBJ2-3|TRBV29-1|TRBD2
TGCAGCTTGGGTCGGGGGGGCTTTGCAGATACGCAGTATTTT
CSLGRGGFADTQYF
>.|TRBJ2-7|TRBV6-1|TRBD1
TGTGCCAGCAGCCGACAGGGATACGAGCAGTACTTC
CASSRQGYEQYF
>.|TRBJ2-1|TRBV6-6|.
TGTGCCAGCAGTTACGGCGGGGCAGCGAATGAGCAGTTCTTC
CASSYGGAANEQFF
>.|TRBJ2-7|TRBV11-2|.
TGTGCCAGCAGCTTAGCCCCCCCCGGTTTGTCCTCCTACGAGCAGTACTTC
CASSLAPPGLSSYEQYF
>.|TRBJ2-2|TRBV19|TRBD2
TGTGCCAGTAGTAGCGGGGGGAAAACCGGGGAGCTGTTTTTT
CASSSGGKTGELFF
>.|TRBJ2-5|TRBV6-5|.
TGTGCCAGCAGCCTCGGAGGGGCTGAGACCCAGTACTTC
CASSLGGAETQYF
>.|TRBJ2-2|TRBV7-9|TRBD2
TGTGCCAGCAGCTCAAGGACTAGATATAACACCGGGGAGCTGTTTTTT
CASSSRTRYNTGELFF
>.|TRBJ2-3|TRBV5-1|TRBD2
TGCGCCAGCAGCTTGGCACTAGCGGGGGGGCAGGTGACGCAGTATTTT
CASSLALAGGQVTQYF
>.|TRBJ1-1|TRBV10-2|.
TGCGCCAGCTGGGCTGGTGGGTTGGTAGCGACTGAAGCTTTCTTT
CASWAGGLVATEAFF
>.|TRBJ1-2|TRBV5-1|TRBD1
TGCGCCAGCAGCTTGGATTGGACAGGGGGTGGCTACACCTTC
CASSLDWTGGGYTF
>.|TRBJ1-4|TRBV2|TRBD1
TGTGCCAGCAGAAGCGGGACAGGGAATGAAAAACTGTTTTTT
CASRSGTGNEKLFF
>once|TRBJ2-7|TRBV7-9|TRBD1
TGTGCCAGCAGCCCCGGGGACAGGGTAAAGGGTTACGAGCAGTACTTC
CASSPGDRVKGYEQYF
>.|TRBJ1-2|TRBV20-1|.
TGCAGTGCTAGTATGGCCCATGGCTACACCTTC
CSASMAHGYTF
>.|TRBJ2-5|TRBV19|.
TGTGCCAGTCGAGGGATGGCGGAGACCCAGTACTTC
CASRGMAETQYF
>once|TRBJ2-3|TRBV6-5|.
TGTGCCAGCAGAACAGGGTATGAGGATACGCAGTATTTT
CASRTGYEDTQYF
>.|TRBJ2-7|TRBV18|.
TGTGCCAGCTCACCGTTGGGCCACAGCTCCTACGAGCAGTACTTC
CASSPLGHSSYEQYF
>.|TRBJ1-1|TRBV5-1|.
TGCGCCAGCAGCTTGGCAGGGTACATGAACACTGAAGCTTTCTTT
CASSLAGYMNTEAFF
>.|TRBJ1-2|TRBV28|TRBD1
TGTGCCAGCAAAGGGGACAGTAAATACTATGGCTACACCTTC
CASKGDSKYYGYTF
>.|TRBJ2-7|TRBV7-8|TRBD1
TGTGCCAGCAGCTTAGCGCAGGGGGCCTCCTACGAGCAGTACTTC
CASSLAQGASYEQYF
>.|TRBJ1-2|TRBV7-2|.
TGTGCCAGCAGCTTGGCGGCTAACTATGGCTACACCTTC
CASSLAANYGYTF
>.|TRBJ2-2|TRBV11-2|.
TGTGCCAGCAGCTTAGTCTGGGTGAGGCCCGGGGAGCTGTTTTTT
CASSLVWVRPGELFF
>once|TRBJ2-7|TRBV2|.
TGTGCCAGCACTTTCAAGTACTCTTCCTACGAGCAGTACTTC
CASTFKYSSYEQYF
>.|TRBJ2-6|TRBV11-2|.
TGTGCCAGCAGCTTATCGACAGCCCACTCTGGGGCCAACGTCCTGACTTTC
CASSLSTAHSGANVLTF
>.|TRBJ2-3|TRBV27|.
TGTGCCAGCAGTTTACTCCAGGACTGGGACACAGATACGCAGTATTTT
CASSLLQDWDTDTQYF
>.|TRBJ1-2|TRBV28|TRBD1
TGTGCCAGCAGTACCCCGAAGGGAGGACAGGGTAACTATGGCTACACCTTC
CASSTPKGGQGNYGYTF
>.|TRBJ2-2|TRBV5-1|.
TGCGCCAGCACCCGACTGCAGAACACCGGGGAGCTGTTTTTT
CASTRLQNTGELFF
>.|TRBJ1-2|TRBV5-6|TRBD1
TGTGCCAGCAGCCCGGGACAGGGGGCGAGATATGGCTACACCTTC
CASSPGQGARYGYTF
>.|TRBJ2-1|TRBV6-6|TRBD1
TGTGCCAGCGCTCTCCTGGACAGGGCTTACAATGAGCAGTTCTTC
CASALLDRAYNEQFF
>.|TRBJ1-1|TRBV6-5|TRBD1
TGTGCCAGCAGGCAACAGGGGTTGGGGAACACTGAAGCTTTCTTT
CASRQQGLGNTEAFF